One sample yielded the 15 T cell receptor beta chains listed below, sequenced in a study of cytomegalovirus exposure and HLA in healthy donors (dated 2017 in TCRdb). The library was obtained by the immunoSEQ multiplex PCR assay. The multiplex PCR relied on a mix of 60 forward primers for TCR Vbeta segments and 13 reverse primers for TCR Jbeta segments. Drawn from immuneACCESS, this table holds only the in-frame rearrangements with V and J called that TCRdb kept. Clones are partly lost; checked studies trace under half to an unresolved V gene and leave the rest unexplained. The sample table lists 150,000 to 180,000 clones, roughly 81% of them with a count of one. The leading ten clones occupy 2% to 2.5% of the sample. Sequencing used PBMCs. These receptors were taken from a woman aged 18-29 years in good health and CMV-seronegative.

V and J are TRBV2 and TRBJ1-4; TRBD1 agrees at 9 bases. CDR3 size: 13 residues. CDR1 and CDR2 from the germline V gene are SNHLY and FYNNEI. With V trimmed by 9 bases and J by 5 bases, 4 bases remained unmatched. The CDR3 loop is CASYGTGNEKLFF. The CDR3 bases are TGTGCCAGTTACGGGACAGGGAATGAAAAACTGTTTTTT. Full variable domain (remainder filled in from reference TRBV2 and TRBJ1-4): EPEVTQTPSHQVTQMGQEVILRCVPISNHLYFYWYRQILGQKVEFLVSFYNNEISEKSEIFDDQFSVERPDGSNFTLKIRSTKLEDSAMYFCASYGTGNEKLFFGSGTQLSVL.

CDR3 in amino acids: CASSKGLADTGELFF. The CDR3, as DNA: TGTGCCAGCAGTAAGGGACTAGCGGACACCGGGGAGCTGTTTTTT. The V call is TRBV6-4, the J call TRBJ2-2; 11 nucleotides line up with TRBD2. There are 15 residues in the CDR3. Trimming cost V 5 bases and J 3 bases; bases outside gene matches: 2. Germline V lookup: CDR1 MRHNA, CDR2 SNTAGT.

In nucleotides, the CDR3 is TGCAGCGGATACAGGGGCACTGAAGCTTTCTTT. Amino acids: CSGYRGTEAFF. The chain has TRBV29-1 and TRBJ1-1, with 7 bases lining up with TRBD1. Germline trimming cut 7 bases from V and 4 bases from J; bases unmatched to any gene: 3. The germline V gene has CDR1 SQVTM and CDR2 ANQGSEA. The CDR3 is made up of 11 amino acids.

The V gene is TRBV18, the J gene TRBJ1-6, with 7 bases fitting TRBD1. The V gene end was trimmed by 4 bases and the J gene end by 7 bases; junction bases not matched to a gene: 7. CDR1 is KGHSH, CDR2 LQKENI, per germline. The CDR3 spans 15 residues. For the CDR3, the DNA is TGTGCCAGCTCACTGGGGACAGATCAGAATTCACCCCTCCACTTT. This translates into CASSLGTDQNSPLHF.

V and J are TRBV2 and TRBJ2-3; 8 bases agree with TRBD2. The germline V gene has CDR1 SNHLY and CDR2 FYNNEI. Unmatched junction bases numbered 6, after V lost 6 bases and J lost 4 bases. The CDR3 is 14 amino acids. The chain's CDR3 is CASSDGGAPDTQYF. In nucleotides, the CDR3 is TGTGCCAGCAGCGACGGGGGGGCCCCAGATACGCAGTATTTT.

This clone was seen just once. V usage is TRBV5-5 and J usage is TRBJ1-1, with 7 nucleotides matching TRBD1. Germline V CDR1 and CDR2: SGHKS, YYEKEE (reference sequence). V lost 4 bases to trimming and J lost 4 bases; unmatched junction nucleotides: 7. This CDR3 is 14 amino acids long. As DNA, the CDR3 is TGTGCCAGCAGCAGGCGGGACAGCTTCACTGAAGCTTTCTTT. It encodes CASSRRDSFTEAFF.

This clone was counted only a few times. V and J are TRBV9 and TRBJ1-2, with 7 bases matching TRBD1. The germline gives CDR1 SGDLS, CDR2 YYNGEE. This CDR3 region has 14 residues. The ends lost 4 bases at V and 2 bases at J; junction bases unmatched: 5. Here the CDR3 reads CASSSQTGNYGYTF. The DNA for the CDR3 is TGTGCCAGCAGCTCACAGACAGGGAACTATGGCTACACCTTC.

This chain joins TRBV7-2 and TRBJ2-7; TRBD2 matches at 11 bases. V was pared by 5 bases and J by 1 base, with 4 bases of the junction left unmatched. Germline V gene lookup returns CDR1 SGHTA and CDR2 FQGNSA. The CDR3 consists of 15 residues. CDR3 nucleotides: TGTGCCAGCAGCCCCTGGACTAGCGGGTCCTACGAGCAGTACTTC. As protein: CASSPWTSGSYEQYF.

V usage is TRBV19 and J usage is TRBJ1-1, with 9 bases lining up with TRBD1. V trimming: 6 bases; J trimming: 4 bases; junction bases outside the gene matches: 9. The CDR3 runs 15 residues. The germline V gene has CDR1 LNHDA and CDR2 SQIVND (reference sequence). The CDR3 sequence: CASRPPRQGVTEAFF. In nucleotides, the CDR3 is TGTGCCAGTAGACCACCCCGACAGGGGGTCACTGAAGCTTTCTTT.

The rearrangement uses TRBV6-1 and TRBJ2-3, with 7 bases matching TRBD2. The ends lost 4 bases at V and 3 bases at J; junction bases unmatched: 7. CDR1 MNHNS and CDR2 SASEGT come from the germline V gene. The CDR3 loop spans 15 amino acids. CDR3 nucleotide sequence: TGTGCCAGCAGTGGGCGCAGTAGCGGGACAGATACGCAGTATTTT. This gives the protein CASSGRSSGTDTQYF.

In its sample, this clone was seen once. The V call is TRBV7-8, the J call TRBJ1-1, with D hard to call. CDR1 is SGHVS, CDR2 FQNEAQ, per germline. The CDR3 sequence is 14 residues long. Deletions cut 4 bases from V and 0 bases from J, with 9 bases between. CDR3 loop: CASSSRSMNTEAFF. The CDR3 region has the DNA TGTGCCAGCAGCTCCCGGAGTATGAACACTGAAGCTTTCTTT. Variable domain in full (rest from reference TRBV7-8 and TRBJ1-1): GAGVSQSPRYKVAKRGQDVALRCDPISGHVSLFWYQQALGQGPEFLTYFQNEAQLDKSGLPSDRFFAERPEGSVSTLKIQRTQQEDSAVYLCASSSRSMNTEAFFGQGTRLTVV.

The V call is TRBV28, the J call TRBJ2-3; TRBD2 agrees at 7 bases. Germline-derived CDR1 and CDR2 are MDHEN and SYDVKM. The V and J ends lost 6 bases and 4 bases, in that order; junction bases with no gene match: 13. This CDR3 region has 16 residues. As DNA, the CDR3 is TGTGCCAGCAGCTGGGTGTGGGGGGGAGCCCCAGATACGCAGTATTTT. Protein: CASSWVWGGAPDTQYF.

The CDR3 protein is CASSLGVAGGNNEQFF. CDR3 DNA sequence: TGCGCCAGCAGCTTGGGAGTTGCGGGAGGGAACAATGAGCAGTTCTTC. This chain joins TRBV5-1 and TRBJ2-1, with TRBD2 identical over 9 bases. Germline loops: CDR1 SGHRS, CDR2 YFSETQ. J was trimmed by 5 bases and V by 0 bases; bases with no gene match: 6. There are 16 residues in the CDR3.

The V and J genes are TRBV28 and TRBJ2-1; TRBD2 matches at 8 bases. The trim removed 2 bases at V and 12 bases at J, leaving 15 bases unmatched. CDR3 length: 16 residues. Germline V gene sequence: CDR1 MDHEN, CDR2 SYDVKM. The CDR3 sequence is CASSLTSNVAGSGQFF. The CDR3, as DNA: TGTGCCAGCAGTTTAACGTCGAATGTAGCGGGGTCCGGGCAGTTCTTC.

The chain uses TRBV6-5 and TRBJ2-1, with TRBD2 matching 10 bases. Looked up from germline, CDR1 is MNHEY and CDR2 is SVGAGI. The CDR3 totals 15 residues. V was clipped by 2 bases and J by 5 bases; unmatched bases: 3. CDR3 in DNA: TGTGCCAGCAGTTACCTTAGCGGGGGGCACAATGAGCAGTTCTTC. Amino acids: CASSYLSGGHNEQFF.